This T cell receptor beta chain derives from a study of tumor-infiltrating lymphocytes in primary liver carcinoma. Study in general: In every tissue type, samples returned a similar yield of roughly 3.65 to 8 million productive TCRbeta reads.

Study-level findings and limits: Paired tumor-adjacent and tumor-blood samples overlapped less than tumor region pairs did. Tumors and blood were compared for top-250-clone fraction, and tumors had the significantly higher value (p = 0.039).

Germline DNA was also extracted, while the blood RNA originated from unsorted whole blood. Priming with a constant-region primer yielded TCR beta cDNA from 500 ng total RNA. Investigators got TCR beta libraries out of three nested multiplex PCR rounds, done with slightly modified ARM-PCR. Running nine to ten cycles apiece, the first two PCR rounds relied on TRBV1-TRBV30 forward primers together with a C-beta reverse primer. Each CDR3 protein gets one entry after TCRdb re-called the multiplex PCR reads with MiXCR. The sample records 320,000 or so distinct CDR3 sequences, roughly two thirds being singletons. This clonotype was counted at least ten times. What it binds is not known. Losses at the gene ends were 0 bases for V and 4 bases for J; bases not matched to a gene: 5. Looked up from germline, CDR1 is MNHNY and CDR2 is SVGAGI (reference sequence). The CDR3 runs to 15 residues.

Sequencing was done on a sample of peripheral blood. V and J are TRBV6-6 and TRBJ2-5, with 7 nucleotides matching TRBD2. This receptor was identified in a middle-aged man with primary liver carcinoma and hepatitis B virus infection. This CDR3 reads CASSYSGTGGETQYF. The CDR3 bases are TGTGCCAGCAGTTACTCGGGGACGGGGGGAGAGACCCAGTACTTC.